The source of this TCR beta chain is a study of T cells in tuberculosis. Thawed, overnight-rested PBMC were stained with GMM-loaded CD1B tetramer, viability dye and anti-CD3, then sorted. C32 glucose monomycolate from Rhodococcus equi was loaded onto the CD1B tetramers. Tetramer-sorted PBMC had been CD14 monocyte-depleted before freezing. Tetramer-negative cells, roughly 97,000 per donor, were also sorted. This CDR3 is 14 amino acids long. V lost 4 bases, J lost 1 base, and 10 bases lay in between. Per the germline V gene, CDR1 is SQVTM and CDR2 is ANQGSEA. Overall study results and limits: Low-affinity CD1B-GMM tetramer-binding T cells may have been missed.

No alpha-beta pairing information exists for these sequences. Only in-frame clones appear in the TCRdb table, and some are missing; sequencing was by immunoSEQ multiplex PCR. This sample has 80,000 to 100,000 clones, with around 90% found just once. The TCR sequence derives from an adult woman with latent tuberculosis. The sequencing sample was made of CD1b-GMM tetramer-negative cells sorted from PBMCs. J is TRBJ2-2 and V is TRBV29-1; TRBD1 is a possible D gene (5 bases). This chain's CDR3 is CSVASGMNTGELFF. In DNA, the CDR3 is TGCAGCGTTGCCTCAGGGATGAACACCGGGGAGCTGTTTTTT.